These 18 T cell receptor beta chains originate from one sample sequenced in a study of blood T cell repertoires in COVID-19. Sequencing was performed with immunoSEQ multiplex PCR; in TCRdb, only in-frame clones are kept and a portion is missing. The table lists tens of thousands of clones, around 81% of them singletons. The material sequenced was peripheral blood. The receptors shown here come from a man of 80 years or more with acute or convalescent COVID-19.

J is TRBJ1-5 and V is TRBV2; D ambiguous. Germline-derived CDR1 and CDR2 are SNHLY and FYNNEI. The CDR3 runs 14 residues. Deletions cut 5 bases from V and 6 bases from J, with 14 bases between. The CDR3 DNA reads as TGTGCCAGCAGTACGTTGAATATCGGTCAGCCCCAGCATTTT. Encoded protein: CASSTLNIGQPQHF.

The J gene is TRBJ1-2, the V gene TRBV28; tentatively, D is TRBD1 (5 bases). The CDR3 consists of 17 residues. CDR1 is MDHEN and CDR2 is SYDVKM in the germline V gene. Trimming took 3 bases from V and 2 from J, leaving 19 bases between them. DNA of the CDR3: TGTGCCAGCAGTTTTGGAAAATTAACAGGCATAAACTATGGCTACACCTTC. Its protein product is CASSFGKLTGINYGYTF.

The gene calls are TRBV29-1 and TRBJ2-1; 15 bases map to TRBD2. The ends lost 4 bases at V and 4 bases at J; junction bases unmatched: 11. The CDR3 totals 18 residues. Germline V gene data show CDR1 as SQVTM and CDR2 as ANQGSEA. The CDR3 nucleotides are TGCAGCGTTGGGGGTCGGACTAGCGGGAGGGTTTGGTACAATGAGCAGTTCTTC. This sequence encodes CSVGGRTSGRVWYNEQFF.

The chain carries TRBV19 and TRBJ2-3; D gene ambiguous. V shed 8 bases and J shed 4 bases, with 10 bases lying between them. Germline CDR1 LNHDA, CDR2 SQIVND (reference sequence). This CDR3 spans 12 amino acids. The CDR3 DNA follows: TGTGCCAGTTTTCAAACACCAGATACGCAGTATTTT. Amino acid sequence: CASFQTPDTQYF.

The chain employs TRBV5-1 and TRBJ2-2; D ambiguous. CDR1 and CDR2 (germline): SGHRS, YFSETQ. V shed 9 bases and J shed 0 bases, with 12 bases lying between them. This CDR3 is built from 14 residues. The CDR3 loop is CATTPLTNTGELFF. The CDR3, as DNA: TGCGCCACCACTCCGCTGACGAACACCGGGGAGCTGTTTTTT.

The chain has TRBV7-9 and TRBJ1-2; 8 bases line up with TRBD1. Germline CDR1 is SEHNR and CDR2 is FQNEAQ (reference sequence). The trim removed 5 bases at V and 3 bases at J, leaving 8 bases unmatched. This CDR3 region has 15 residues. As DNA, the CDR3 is TGTGCCAGCAGCAAAGGGACAGGAAAACACTATGGCTACACCTTC. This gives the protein CASSKGTGKHYGYTF.

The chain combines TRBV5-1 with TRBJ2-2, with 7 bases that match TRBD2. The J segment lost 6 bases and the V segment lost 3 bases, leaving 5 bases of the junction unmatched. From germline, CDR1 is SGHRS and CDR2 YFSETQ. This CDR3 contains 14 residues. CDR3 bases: TGCGCCAGCAGCTCCCTTAGCGGGCCCGGGGAGCTGTTTTTT. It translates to CASSSLSGPGELFF.

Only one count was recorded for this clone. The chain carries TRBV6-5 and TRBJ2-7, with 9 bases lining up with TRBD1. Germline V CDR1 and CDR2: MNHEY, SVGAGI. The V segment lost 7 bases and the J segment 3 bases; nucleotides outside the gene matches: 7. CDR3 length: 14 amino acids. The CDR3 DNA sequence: TGTGCCAGCACCACCCCGGACAGGGGCTACGAGCAGTACTTC. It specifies CASTTPDRGYEQYF.

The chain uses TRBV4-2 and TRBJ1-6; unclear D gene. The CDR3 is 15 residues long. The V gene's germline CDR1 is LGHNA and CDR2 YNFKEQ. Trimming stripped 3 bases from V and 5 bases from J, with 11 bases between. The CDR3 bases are TGTGCCAGCAGCCAGCTTGCTCGGGATAATTCACCCCTCCACTTT. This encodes CASSQLARDNSPLHF.

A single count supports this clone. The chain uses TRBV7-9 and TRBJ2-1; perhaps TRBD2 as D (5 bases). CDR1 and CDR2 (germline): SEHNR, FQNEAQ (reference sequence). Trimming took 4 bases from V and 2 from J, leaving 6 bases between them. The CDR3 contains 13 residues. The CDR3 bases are TGTGCCAGCAGCTCCGGGACCTACAATGAGCAGTTCTTC. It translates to CASSSGTYNEQFF.

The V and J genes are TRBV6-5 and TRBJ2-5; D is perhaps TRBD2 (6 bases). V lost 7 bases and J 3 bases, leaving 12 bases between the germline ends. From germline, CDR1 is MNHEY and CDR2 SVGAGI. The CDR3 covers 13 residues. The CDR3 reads CASKLTSKETQYF. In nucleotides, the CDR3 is TGTGCCAGCAAGCTCACTAGCAAAGAGACCCAGTACTTC.

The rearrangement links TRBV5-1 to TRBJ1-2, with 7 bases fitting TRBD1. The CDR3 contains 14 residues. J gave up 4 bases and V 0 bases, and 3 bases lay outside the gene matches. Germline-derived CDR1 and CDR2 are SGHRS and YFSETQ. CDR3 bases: TGCGCCAGCAGCTTGGGACAGGGAAGCTATGGCTACACCTTC. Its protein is CASSLGQGSYGYTF.

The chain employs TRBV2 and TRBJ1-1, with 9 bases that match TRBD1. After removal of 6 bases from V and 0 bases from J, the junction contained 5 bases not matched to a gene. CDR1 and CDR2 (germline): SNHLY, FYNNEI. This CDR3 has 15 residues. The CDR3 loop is CASRQGAPLNTEAFF. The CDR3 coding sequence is TGTGCCAGCAGACAGGGGGCCCCGCTGAACACTGAAGCTTTCTTT.

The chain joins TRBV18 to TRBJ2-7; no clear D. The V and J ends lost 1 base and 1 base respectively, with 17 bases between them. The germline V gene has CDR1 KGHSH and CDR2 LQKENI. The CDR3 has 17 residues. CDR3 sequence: CASSPRPLSARSYEQYF. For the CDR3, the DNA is TGTGCCAGCTCACCACGTCCGCTCTCCGCTAGGTCCTACGAGCAGTACTTC.

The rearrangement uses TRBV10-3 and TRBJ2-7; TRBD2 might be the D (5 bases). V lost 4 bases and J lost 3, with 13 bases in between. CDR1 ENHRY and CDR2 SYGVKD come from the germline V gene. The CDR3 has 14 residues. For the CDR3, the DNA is TGTGCCATCAGTGCACGGGGAGAGGGCTACGAGCAGTACTTC. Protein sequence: CAISARGEGYEQYF.

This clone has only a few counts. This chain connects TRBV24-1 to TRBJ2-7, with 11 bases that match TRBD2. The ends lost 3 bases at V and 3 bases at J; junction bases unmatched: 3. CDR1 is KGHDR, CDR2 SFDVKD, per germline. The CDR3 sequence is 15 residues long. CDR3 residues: CATSDALAGVYEQYF. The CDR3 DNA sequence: TGTGCCACCAGTGATGCACTAGCGGGAGTCTACGAGCAGTACTTC.

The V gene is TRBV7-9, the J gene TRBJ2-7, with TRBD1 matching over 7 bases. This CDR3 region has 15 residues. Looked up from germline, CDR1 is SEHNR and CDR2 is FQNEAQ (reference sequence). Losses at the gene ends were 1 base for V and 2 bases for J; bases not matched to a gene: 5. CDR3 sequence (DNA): TGTGCCAGCAGCTTAGAAGGGGGCAGCCCCTACGAGCAGTACTTC. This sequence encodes CASSLEGGSPYEQYF. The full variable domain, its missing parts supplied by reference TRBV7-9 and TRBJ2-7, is DTGVSQNPRHKITKRGQNVTFRCDPISEHNRLYWYRQTLGQGPEFLTYFQNEAQLEKSRLLSDRFSAERPKGSFSTLEIQRTEQGDSAMYLCASSLEGGSPYEQYFGPGTRLTVT.

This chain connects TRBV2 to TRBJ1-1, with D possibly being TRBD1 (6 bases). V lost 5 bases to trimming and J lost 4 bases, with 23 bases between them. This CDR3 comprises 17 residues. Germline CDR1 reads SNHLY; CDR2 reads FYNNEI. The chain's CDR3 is CASSPSVYGGGGTEAFF. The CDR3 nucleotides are TGTGCCAGCAGTCCATCAGTGTATGGGGGCGGGGGCACTGAAGCTTTCTTT.